One and the same sample provided the 22 T cell receptor beta chains below, sequenced in a study of beta chain features in type 1 diabetes. Study-level results: For Type 1 diabetes patients, all four CD4+ subsets carried TCRB CDR3s that were moderately but significantly shorter.

For these TCRs, the target antigens are not known. Since all of the isolated RNA was reverse transcribed, expressed TCRB transcripts were what got sequenced. Data came from immunoSEQ multiplex PCR; TCRdb stores just in-frame clones and leaves some out. The sample carries approximately 280,000 clones, approximately 16% recorded once. Sequenced input: naive CD4+ T cells from blood. These receptors were collected from a man in his late teens or twenties with type 1 diabetes.

This clone was seen more than once but under ten times. The gene calls are TRBV7-9 and TRBJ2-1; D is perhaps TRBD2 (5 bases). This CDR3 contains 13 residues. Germline assignment: CDR1 SEHNR and CDR2 FQNEAQ (reference sequence). V lost 3 bases to trimming and J lost 9 bases, with 12 bases between them. CDR3 protein: CASSFEGLGEQFF. CDR3 sequence (DNA): TGTGCCAGCAGCTTTGAGGGCTTGGGTGAGCAGTTCTTC.

The chain uses TRBV7-2 and TRBJ2-7; TRBD1 agrees at 10 bases. J was trimmed by 4 bases and V by 5 bases; bases with no gene match: 8. The CDR3 has 15 residues. The V gene's germline CDR1 is SGHTA and CDR2 FQGNSA. The CDR3 coding sequence is TGTGCCAGCAGCCGGCTGCAGGGACAGGGGTACGAGCAGTACTTC. This gives the protein CASSRLQGQGYEQYF.

The chain couples TRBV7-2 to TRBJ2-6; TRBD1 agrees at 9 bases. Trimming cost V 9 bases and J 2 bases; bases outside gene matches: 8. There are 16 residues in the CDR3. From germline, CDR1 is SGHTA and CDR2 FQGNSA. CDR3 nucleotides: TGTGCCAGGAGGGAATGGACAGGGGCTGGGGCCAACGTCCTGACTTTC. It specifies CARREWTGAGANVLTF.

This clone was seen only a few times. The rearrangement uses TRBV6-5 and TRBJ2-7; D might be TRBD2 (6 bases). CDR1 MNHEY and CDR2 SVGAGI come from the germline V gene. The length of the CDR3 is 13 residues. Between the trimmed V and J ends, which lost 10 bases and 6 bases, there was a span of 19 bases. CDR3 in DNA: TGTGCCACCAAAAGGCCCGGGACTCTCGAGCAGTACTTC. Translated: CATKRPGTLEQYF.

V gene TRBV5-4 combines with J gene TRBJ2-5, with 9 positions matching TRBD2. The CDR3 consists of 16 residues. Germline-derived CDR1 and CDR2 are SGHNT and YYREEE (reference sequence). V lost 4 bases and J lost 4; bases outside the gene matches: 11. The CDR3 DNA is TGTGCCAGCAGCCTCGGGACTAGCATAGAAGCAGAGACCCAGTACTTC. Translating it yields CASSLGTSIEAETQYF.

This clone is a singleton in its sample. The chain links TRBV6-6 to TRBJ2-1; 8 nucleotides match TRBD2. CDR3 length: 16 amino acids. The germline V gene encodes CDR1 MNHNY and CDR2 SVGAGI (reference sequence). The V segment lost 6 bases and the J segment 3 bases; nucleotides outside the gene matches: 10. In DNA form, the CDR3 reads TGTGCCAGCAGACCTCCAAGCGGGGGAGTCTACAATGAGCAGTTCTTC. It is translated as CASRPPSGGVYNEQFF.

The CDR3 region has the DNA TGCGCCAGCAGCTTGGCTAGCGGGAGGATCACAGATACGCAGTATTTT. Amino acids: CASSLASGRITDTQYF. V and J are TRBV5-1 and TRBJ2-3, with 11 bases lining up with TRBD2. The ends lost 0 bases at V and 2 bases at J; junction bases unmatched: 2. The CDR3 runs to 16 residues. CDR1 and CDR2 from the germline V gene are SGHRS and YFSETQ.

The chain employs TRBV20-1 and TRBJ2-7; a possible D gene is TRBD1 (5 bases). This CDR3 contains 11 residues. CDR1 and CDR2 (germline): DFQATT, SNEGSKA (reference sequence). V lost 6 bases to trimming and J lost 2 bases, with 8 bases between them. The CDR3 loop reads CSAMDTYEQYF. CDR3 nucleotide sequence: TGCAGTGCCATGGACACCTACGAGCAGTACTTC.

The chain links TRBV5-1 to TRBJ2-5; 7 bases match TRBD1. V lost 1 base, J lost 5 bases, and 8 bases stayed unmatched. Germline CDR1 reads SGHRS; CDR2 reads YFSETQ. The CDR3 runs to 15 residues. CDR3 in amino acids: CASSLPPGGVETQYF. CDR3 bases: TGCGCCAGCAGCTTGCCCCCAGGGGGTGTGGAGACCCAGTACTTC.

This clone has more than one count but fewer than ten. CDR3 in DNA: TGTGCCAGTAGAAACGTGGGACTAGCGGGATTAGAGACCCAGTACTTC. Amino acid sequence: CASRNVGLAGLETQYF. This chain joins TRBV19 and TRBJ2-5; TRBD2 aligns across 13 bases. V trimming: 6 bases; J trimming: 4 bases; junction bases outside the gene matches: 8. The CDR3 has 16 residues. Germline V gene data show CDR1 as LNHDA and CDR2 as SQIVND (reference sequence).

This clone was seen a few times. This chain joins TRBV27 and TRBJ2-5; weak D call: TRBD1 (5 bases). The CDR3 has 12 amino acids. Between the trimmed V and J ends, which lost 8 bases and 4 bases, there was a span of 11 bases. Germline V gene sequence: CDR1 MNHEY, CDR2 SMNVEV (reference sequence). The CDR3 protein is CASSSQGETQYF. CDR3 nucleotides: TGTGCCAGCTCATCCCAGGGAGAGACCCAGTACTTC.

This clone appeared a few times. The chain uses TRBV10-3 and TRBJ1-1; 11 nucleotides line up with TRBD1. The CDR3 sequence is 14 residues long. With 6 bases clipped from V and 3 bases from J, the junction kept 3 bases outside the gene matches. Germline-derived CDR1 and CDR2 are ENHRY and SYGVKD. CDR3 sequence (DNA): TGTGCCATCAGGGGACAGGGGGGAGACACTGAAGCTTTCTTT. Translation: CAIRGQGGDTEAFF.

This chain connects TRBV2 to TRBJ1-1; tentatively, D is TRBD1 (5 bases). Germline CDR1 and CDR2: SNHLY and FYNNEI. The CDR3 is 12 residues long. Between the trimmed V and J ends, which lost 5 bases and 3 bases, there was a span of 7 bases. The CDR3, as DNA: TGTGCCAGCAGTAGGGGCGACACTGAAGCTTTCTTT. Translation gives CASSRGDTEAFF.

This chain joins TRBV19 and TRBJ1-6; D ambiguous. Germline CDR1 is LNHDA and CDR2 is SQIVND (reference sequence). The germline V and J ends were trimmed by 5 bases and 6 bases, with 8 bases remaining between them. The CDR3 is 13 amino acids. CDR3 sequence reads: CASSGRVNSPLHF. As DNA, the CDR3 is TGTGCCAGTAGTGGGAGGGTTAATTCACCCCTCCACTTT.

This clone was seen only a few times. The rearrangement links TRBV6-6 to TRBJ2-3; TRBD2 might be the D (6 bases). Germline V lookup: CDR1 MNHNY, CDR2 SVGAGI (reference sequence). The CDR3 is 14 residues long. Trimming cost V 7 bases and J 10 bases, with 21 bases left between them. The CDR3 nucleotides read TGTGCCAGCACCGCGCGGGGCTCCCCCGGGGCGCAGTATTTT. Its protein product is CASTARGSPGAQYF.

As to this clone: Additional DNA sequences in this sample encode the identical CDR3. This sequence joins TRBV2 and TRBJ1-1, with D perhaps matching TRBD1 (6 bases). The V end lost 4 bases, the J end lost 1 base, and 7 bases lay between the germline ends. The CDR3 loop spans 13 amino acids. Germline V gives CDR1 SNHLY, CDR2 FYNNEI. The CDR3 here is CASSGQANTEAFF. CDR3 bases: TGTGCCAGCAGTGGACAGGCGAACACTGAAGCTTTCTTT.

Only a few counts were recorded for this clone. In DNA form, the CDR3 reads TGTGCCAGCAGCCTTAGAGCGGGAGGGTCGGTTGAGCAGTTCTTC. Translated: CASSLRAGGSVEQFF. V and J are TRBV11-2 and TRBJ2-1, with 10 bases matching TRBD2. Germline V gene data show CDR1 as SGHAT and CDR2 as FQNNGV. The CDR3 is made up of 15 amino acids. V gave up 5 bases and J gave up 9 bases; unmatched junction bases: 10.

The sample holds a few counts of this clone. This sequence joins TRBV30 and TRBJ2-3, with 13 nucleotides matching TRBD2. The length of the CDR3 is 18 residues. V shed 2 bases and J 4 bases; nucleotides not matched to a gene: 12. CDR1 is GTSNPN, CDR2 SVGIG, per germline (reference sequence). CDR3 sequence (DNA): TGTGCCTGGAGTCGACTAGCGGGAGGCCTTGGAGAAGCAGATACGCAGTATTTT. Amino acids: CAWSRLAGGLGEADTQYF.

The chain couples TRBV11-2 to TRBJ2-1; D is perhaps TRBD2 (6 bases). The CDR3 length is 17 residues. The V gene's germline CDR1 is SGHAT and CDR2 FQNNGV. The V end was cut by 5 bases, the J end by 4 bases, with 21 bases between. The CDR3 DNA is TGTGCCAGCAGCCCGTCCCCCGGGGACTCTCTTTACAATGAGCAGTTCTTC. As protein: CASSPSPGDSLYNEQFF.

The chain uses TRBV5-1 and TRBJ1-1; D call uncertain. Germline V gives CDR1 SGHRS, CDR2 YFSETQ. The V end was cut by 4 bases, the J end by 6 bases, with 16 bases between. This CDR3 is 14 amino acids long. The CDR3 nucleotides are TGCGCCAGCAGCAGAGATACAAGGAGATCTGAAGCTTTCTTT. Translation: CASSRDTRRSEAFF.

This clone occurred a few times. The chain recombines TRBV7-9 with TRBJ2-2, with D possibly TRBD2 on 6 matching bases. CDR1 is SEHNR, CDR2 FQNEAQ, per germline (reference sequence). The germline V and J ends were trimmed by 5 bases and 5 bases, with 15 bases remaining between them. This CDR3 has 15 residues. The CDR3 loop is CASSPRLGRTGELFF. The CDR3 DNA sequence: TGTGCCAGCAGCCCAAGACTAGGCCGGACCGGGGAGCTGTTTTTT.

The chain employs TRBV11-2 and TRBJ2-5, with 8 bases fitting TRBD2. CDR3 size: 15 residues. The J segment lost 1 base and the V segment lost 1 base, leaving 2 bases of the junction unmatched. Per the germline V gene, CDR1 is SGHAT and CDR2 is FQNNGV. This CDR3 reads CASSLGSGGQETQYF. The DNA for the CDR3 is TGTGCCAGCAGCTTAGGAAGCGGGGGCCAAGAGACCCAGTACTTC.